The following is a TCR beta chain sequence with its context. Antigen specificity is unknown. This specimen belongs to a study of cytomegalovirus exposure and HLA in healthy donors. Study summary: Earlier, 90 million to 140 million unique TCR beta sequences were recovered from 200 million or so T cells by an analysis.

The PCR used 60 Vbeta and 13 Jbeta primers. As originally analysed: Unique TCR beta chains numbered 60 million to 100 million in a later analysis, with 10 million to 14 million shared. TCRdb keeps only in-frame clones here, not all; method: immunoSEQ multiplex PCR. V and J calls plus clone size are reproduced from that table; the DNA served to infer D and trimming. The sample contains roughly 80,000 clones, around 85% of which appear only once. CDR3 length equals 14 residues. The V gene's germline CDR1 is ENHRY and CDR2 SYGVKD. The V and J ends lost 4 bases and 1 base respectively, with 10 bases between them. Study-level points and caveats: Researchers reported that a few CMV-associated chains were confirmed in vitro as CMV antigen-specific.

This sequence joins TRBV10-3 and TRBJ1-1, with D maybe TRBD1 (5 bases). The sample taken for sequencing was PBMCs. The TCR sequence derives from a woman in her forties or fifties in good health and CMV-seronegative. The CDR3 reads CAISAPGQNTEAFF. DNA for the CDR3: TGTGCCATCAGTGCCCCCGGACAGAACACTGAAGCTTTCTTT.